This section outlines one T cell receptor (beta chain) sequence together with its context. What it recognizes is unknown. The method was immunoSEQ multiplex PCR; TCRdb's version includes in-frame clones alone and lacks a portion of them. The table records some 120,000 clones, roughly nine tenths of them present only once. Trimming shortened V by 2 bases and J by 4 bases, and 9 bases separated the two germline ends. CDR1 and CDR2 from the germline V gene are MNHEY and SMNVEV (reference sequence). This CDR3 has 13 amino acids. The source of the sample is a study of graft-versus-host responses after intestinal transplantation.

This receptor was obtained from a human donor who received an intestinal transplant. The chain employs TRBV27 and TRBJ2-7, with a tentative D call TRBD2 (5 bases). Specimen: unstimulated CD4+ T cells sorted from spleen or lymph node cells, collected before intestinal transplant. In DNA form, the CDR3 reads TGTGCCAGCAGTTTAGAGCCGGGGTACGAGCAGTACTTC. Translated, it gives CASSLEPGYEQYF.